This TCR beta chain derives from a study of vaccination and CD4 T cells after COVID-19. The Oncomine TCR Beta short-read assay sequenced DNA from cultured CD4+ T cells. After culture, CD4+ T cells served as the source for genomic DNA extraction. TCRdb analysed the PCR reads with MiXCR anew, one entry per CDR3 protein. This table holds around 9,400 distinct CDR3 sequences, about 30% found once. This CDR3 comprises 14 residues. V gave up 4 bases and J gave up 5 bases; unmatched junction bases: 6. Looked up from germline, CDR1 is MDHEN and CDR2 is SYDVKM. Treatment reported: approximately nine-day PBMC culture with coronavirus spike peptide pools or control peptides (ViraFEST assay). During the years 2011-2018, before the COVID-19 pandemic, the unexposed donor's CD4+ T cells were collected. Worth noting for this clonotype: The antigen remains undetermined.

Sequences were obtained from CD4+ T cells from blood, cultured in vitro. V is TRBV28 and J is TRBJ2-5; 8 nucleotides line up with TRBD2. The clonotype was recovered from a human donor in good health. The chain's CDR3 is CASSSPGGRETQYF. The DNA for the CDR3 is TGTGCCAGCAGTTCCCCGGGAGGGAGGGAGACCCAGTACTTC.